These 13 T cell receptor beta chains came from one sample sequenced in a study of PD-1 blockade in mismatch repair-deficient tumors. Sequencing used immunoSEQ multiplex PCR; TCRdb keeps in-frame clones, though not all of them. Of roughly 15,000 clones listed, 84% are singletons. The specimen comprised PBMCs, sampled 4 weeks after starting pembrolizumab. The source of these receptors is an adult with mismatch repair-deficient cancer.

V gene TRBV5-6 combines with J gene TRBJ1-2; possible D gene TRBD1, 5 bases. CDR3 length: 14 amino acids. Trimming left V 1 base short and J 4 bases short, with 11 bases between. The V gene's germline CDR1 is SGHDT and CDR2 YYEEEE. The CDR3 region is CASSLLQGGYGYTF. In nucleotides, the CDR3 is TGTGCCAGCAGCTTGCTTCAGGGTGGCTATGGCTACACCTTC.

In its sample, this clone ranks as medium-sized. V usage is TRBV10-3 and J usage is TRBJ1-5; possibly TRBD1 for D (5 bases). The CDR3 totals 15 residues. Germline CDR1 and CDR2: ENHRY and SYGVKD. Trimming shortened V by 5 bases and J by 0 bases, and 11 bases separated the two germline ends. The DNA of the CDR3 is TGTGCCATCAGTACAGGCCCGGATAGCAATCAGCCCCAGCATTTT. Its protein is CAISTGPDSNQPQHF.

The chain carries TRBV2 and TRBJ2-1; 9 bases align to TRBD2. The germline V gene has CDR1 SNHLY and CDR2 FYNNEI. This CDR3 has 16 amino acids. V dropped 7 bases and J dropped 1; count of bases not matched to a gene: 8. The CDR3 here is CASTTLAGESYNEQFF. The CDR3, as DNA: TGTGCCAGCACAACTTTAGCGGGAGAGTCCTACAATGAGCAGTTCTTC.

The chain is built from TRBV5-1 and TRBJ1-1, with a weak D call TRBD1 (5 bases). Germline CDR1 is SGHRS and CDR2 is YFSETQ. CDR3 length: 15 residues. V lost 2 bases and J 1 base, leaving 12 bases between the germline ends. The CDR3 protein is CASSFQPQENTEAFF. The CDR3 nucleotides read TGCGCCAGCAGCTTTCAGCCACAGGAGAACACTGAAGCTTTCTTT. Filled out from reference TRBV5-1 and TRBJ1-1, the complete variable domain reads KAGVTQTPRYLIKTRGQQVTLSCSPISGHRSVSWYQQTPGQGLQFLFEYFSETQRNKGNFPGRFSGRQFSNSRSEMNVSTLELGDSALYLCASSFQPQENTEAFFGQGTRLTVV.

This clone appeared a few times. Distinct nucleotide sequences in the sample also encode this CDR3. The chain carries TRBV7-9 and TRBJ2-1, with D possibly TRBD1 on 6 matching bases. The CDR3 covers 15 residues. Germline values: CDR1 SEHNR, CDR2 FQNEAQ (reference sequence). Trimming left V 2 bases short and J 2 bases short, with 10 bases between. The CDR3 coding sequence is TGTGCCAGCAGCTTAACGCAGGGGACCTACAATGAGCAGTTCTTC. Amino acids: CASSLTQGTYNEQFF. Based on the CDR3 plus reference TRBV7-9 and TRBJ2-1, the full variable domain is DTGVSQNPRHKITKRGQNVTFRCDPISEHNRLYWYRQTLGQGPEFLTYFQNEAQLEKSRLLSDRFSAERPKGSFSTLEIQRTEQGDSAMYLCASSLTQGTYNEQFFGPGTRLTVL.

This rearrangement joins TRBV9 to TRBJ2-5, with TRBD2 matching over 7 bases. Germline V gene sequence: CDR1 SGDLS, CDR2 YYNGEE. Trimming took 0 bases from V and 2 from J; bases not matched to a gene: 10. The CDR3 contains 17 residues. The DNA for the CDR3 is TGTGCCAGCAGCGTAGCCCTCCCGGATAGCGGGCAAGAGACCCAGTACTTC. The encoded protein is CASSVALPDSGQETQYF.

This clone was observed a few times. This sequence joins TRBV7-9 and TRBJ2-7; 8 bases match TRBD1. J lost 5 bases, V lost 1 base, and 7 bases had no gene match. The CDR3 sequence is 15 residues long. Germline-derived CDR1 and CDR2 are SEHNR and FQNEAQ (reference sequence). The CDR3 sequence: CASSLGSGGVDEQYF. Here the CDR3 DNA reads TGTGCCAGCAGCTTAGGCTCAGGGGGCGTAGACGAGCAGTACTTC.

The table lists this clone with a count of one. The rearrangement links TRBV5-1 to TRBJ1-1; no clear D. Deletions cut 5 bases from V and 1 base from J, with 12 bases between. CDR3 length: 14 residues. From germline, CDR1 is SGHRS and CDR2 YFSETQ. The CDR3, as DNA: TGCGCCAGCAGGAGGGAGGTAGGGAACACTGAAGCTTTCTTT. It translates to CASRREVGNTEAFF.

This chain joins TRBV27 and TRBJ1-4; a possible D gene is TRBD1 (5 bases). CDR1 and CDR2 from the germline V gene are MNHEY and SMNVEV (reference sequence). The length of the CDR3 is 16 residues. V was clipped by 6 bases and J by 3 bases, with 17 bases between them. This CDR3 reads CASRRSGVGANEKLFF. In nucleotides, the CDR3 is TGTGCCAGCAGACGGTCTGGGGTAGGGGCTAATGAAAAACTGTTTTTT. Complete variable domain (other parts from reference TRBV27 and TRBJ1-4): EAQVTQNPRYLITVTGKKLTVTCSQNMNHEYMSWYRQDPGLGLRQIYYSMNVEVTDKGDVPEGYKVSRKEKRNFPLILESPSPNQTSLYFCASRRSGVGANEKLFFGSGTQLSVL.

The chain carries TRBV11-1 and TRBJ2-5; 8 bases map to TRBD1. J lost 5 bases, V lost 4 bases, and 9 bases had no gene match. The germline V gene has CDR1 SGHAT and CDR2 FQDESV (reference sequence). This CDR3 contains 15 residues. The CDR3 coding sequence is TGTGCCAGCAGCTCCCAGACAGGGGCATTTGAGACCCAGTACTTC. It is translated as CASSSQTGAFETQYF.

The chain carries TRBV7-2 and TRBJ2-2; maybe TRBD2 (6 bases). The CDR3 covers 13 residues. CDR1 and CDR2 (germline): SGHTA, FQGNSA. V lost 5 bases, J lost 16 bases, and 20 bases lay in between. CDR3 DNA: TGTGCCAGCAGCCCAGCGGGTAGTAGGGTACCGTTTTTT. Encoded protein: CASSPAGSRVPFF.

The chain carries TRBV4-1 and TRBJ2-7, with a weak D call TRBD1 (6 bases). The CDR3 is 14 residues long. Trimming cost V 4 bases and J 3 bases, with 13 bases left between them. Germline-derived CDR1 and CDR2 are MGHRA and YSYEKL. The CDR3 region is CASSPTRDNYEQYF. DNA for the CDR3: TGCGCCAGCAGCCCTACCCGGGACAACTACGAGCAGTACTTC.

This rearrangement joins TRBV9 to TRBJ2-3; TRBD2 aligns across 7 bases. Trimming took 3 bases from V and 0 from J; bases not matched to a gene: 7. Germline V gene data show CDR1 as SGDLS and CDR2 as YYNGEE. The CDR3 has 16 amino acids. The CDR3 bases are TGTGCCAGCAGCGGGGGACTACCAACTAGCACAGATACGCAGTATTTT. Translation: CASSGGLPTSTDTQYF. The full variable domain, completed using reference TRBV9 and TRBJ2-3, is DSGVTQTPKHLITATGQRVTLRCSPRSGDLSVYWYQQSLDQGLQFLIQYYNGEERAKGNILERFSAQQFPDLHSELNLSSLELGDSALYFCASSGGLPTSTDTQYFGPGTRLTVL.